Given below is one T cell receptor beta chain in context. The data stem from a study of cytomegalovirus exposure and HLA in healthy donors. Germline V gene sequence: CDR1 SQVTM, CDR2 ANQGSEA. The CDR3 spans 15 residues. J gave up 8 bases and V 7 bases, and 19 bases lay outside the gene matches. It was with 60 Vbeta and 13 Jbeta primers that the PCR ran. Generated by immunoSEQ multiplex PCR, the TCRdb table keeps only in-frame clones and is missing some. The sample lists 85,000 to 130,000 clones, around 76% seen once, with 4% in the top ten. The sequencing sample was made of PBMCs. The chain has TRBV29-1 and TRBJ1-2; 7 bases map to TRBD1. The origin of this receptor is a woman between 45 and 65 years old in good health and CMV-seropositive. The CDR3 loop is CSAVWWTGRGRGYTF. As DNA, the CDR3 is TGCAGCGCCGTGTGGTGGACAGGACGGGGAAGAGGCTACACCTTC.